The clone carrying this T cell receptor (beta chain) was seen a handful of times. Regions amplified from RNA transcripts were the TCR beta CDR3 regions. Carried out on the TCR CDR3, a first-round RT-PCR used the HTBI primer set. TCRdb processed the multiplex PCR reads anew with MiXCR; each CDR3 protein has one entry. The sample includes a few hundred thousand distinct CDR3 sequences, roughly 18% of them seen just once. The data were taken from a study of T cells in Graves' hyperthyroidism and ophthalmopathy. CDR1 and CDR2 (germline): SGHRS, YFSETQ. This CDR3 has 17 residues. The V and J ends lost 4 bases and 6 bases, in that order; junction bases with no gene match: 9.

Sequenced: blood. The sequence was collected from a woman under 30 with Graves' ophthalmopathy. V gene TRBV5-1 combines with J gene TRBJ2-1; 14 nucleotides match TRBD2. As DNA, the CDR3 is TGCGCCAGCAGCCCCGGATGGACTAGCGGGGGGTCCAATGAGCAGTTCTTC. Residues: CASSPGWTSGGSNEQFF. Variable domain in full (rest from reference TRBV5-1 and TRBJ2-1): KAGVTQTPRYLIKTRGQQVTLSCSPISGHRSVSWYQQTPGQGLQFLFEYFSETQRNKGNFPGRFSGRQFSNSRSEMNVSTLELGDSALYLCASSPGWTSGGSNEQFFGPGTRLTVL.